The 31 T cell receptor beta chains below come from one sample, sequenced in a study of technical replicates of blood from a few donors. The method was immunoSEQ multiplex PCR; TCRdb's version includes in-frame clones alone and lacks a portion of them. The sample consists of 90,000 to 100,000 clones, approximately 94% of them appearing once. The sequenced material came from T cells isolated from PBMCs. Receptors originate from a human donor in good health.

The rearrangement links TRBV19 to TRBJ1-3; 7 positions agree with TRBD1. This CDR3 region has 11 residues. Germline V gives CDR1 LNHDA, CDR2 SQIVND (reference sequence). The CDR3 nucleotides are TGTGCGGCGGGACAGCCGAACACCATATATTTT. Encoded protein: CAAGQPNTIYF.

V usage is TRBV9 and J usage is TRBJ2-1; tentatively, D is TRBD1 (5 bases). This CDR3 spans 15 amino acids. The germline CDR1 and CDR2 sequences are SGDLS and YYNGEE. V lost 0 bases to trimming and J lost 4 bases, with 11 bases between them. The CDR3 here is CASSVGGGSYNEQFF. The DNA for the CDR3 is TGTGCCAGCAGCGTAGGGGGCGGCTCTTACAATGAGCAGTTCTTC.

This chain joins TRBV5-5 and TRBJ2-7, with D possibly matching TRBD1 (6 bases). The germline V and J ends were trimmed by 5 bases and 3 bases, with 18 bases remaining between them. Germline CDR1 reads SGHKS; CDR2 reads YYEKEE (reference sequence). CDR3 length equals 15 residues. Written as DNA, the CDR3 is TGTGCCAGCAGGAAACAGGGAAATGGACACTACGAGCAGTACTTC. Translation gives CASRKQGNGHYEQYF. The full variable domain, its missing parts supplied by reference TRBV5-5 and TRBJ2-7, is DAGVTQSPTHLIKTRGQQVTLRCSPISGHKSVSWYQQVLGQGPQFIFQYYEKEERGRGNFPDRFSARQFPNYSSELNVNALLLGDSALYLCASRKQGNGHYEQYFGPGTRLTVT.

The chain carries TRBV10-1 and TRBJ2-5; 9 nucleotides match TRBD1. V was clipped by 4 bases and J by 1 base; unmatched bases: 4. CDR3 size: 15 residues. Germline CDR1 reads WNHNN; CDR2 reads SYGVQD (reference sequence). DNA of the CDR3: TGCGCCAGCAGTGGGGACAGGGAATCCCAAGAGACCCAGTACTTC. It yields the protein CASSGDRESQETQYF.

The chain is built from TRBV27 and TRBJ1-1; the D is unclear. The CDR3 has 13 residues. V was pared by 3 bases and J by 4 bases, with 9 bases between. The V gene's germline CDR1 is MNHEY and CDR2 SMNVEV (reference sequence). CDR3 in amino acids: CASSFGGITEAFF. The CDR3 DNA sequence: TGTGCCAGCAGTTTTGGAGGAATCACTGAAGCTTTCTTT.

This chain uses TRBV11-3 with TRBJ2-1; 9 positions match TRBD2. CDR1 is SGHNT, CDR2 YENEEA, per germline. Trimming at V came to 1 base and at J to 9 bases, leaving 10 bases not matched to a gene. This CDR3 has 16 residues. This CDR3 is CASSLGLAGGRSEQFF. CDR3 bases: TGTGCCAGCAGCTTAGGGCTGGCGGGGGGGCGGAGTGAGCAGTTCTTC.

The chain is built from TRBV29-1 and TRBJ2-7; D might be TRBD2 (6 bases). Germline V gene lookup returns CDR1 SQVTM and CDR2 ANQGSEA. V dropped 5 bases and J dropped 5 bases, with 13 bases sitting between them. The CDR3 loop spans 12 amino acids. The CDR3 loop is CSVRRVRDEQYF. CDR3 coding DNA: TGCAGCGTTCGGAGGGTCAGAGACGAGCAGTACTTC.

The genes are TRBV4-2 and TRBJ2-3; D is possibly TRBD2 (6 bases). The CDR3 covers 16 residues. The germline V gene encodes CDR1 LGHNA and CDR2 YNFKEQ. V was cut by 4 bases and J by 2 bases, with 16 bases left in between. The CDR3 DNA reads TGTGCCAGCAGCCCGTTAAGGGGAGGCCTCACAGATACGCAGTATTTT. Encoded protein: CASSPLRGGLTDTQYF.

The rearrangement uses TRBV5-3 and TRBJ2-4; tentative D call: TRBD1 (6 bases). TRBV5-3 is treated as an ORF (open reading frame) with a function not yet certain. With 0 bases removed from V and 9 bases from J, the gap between germline ends came to 25 bases. This CDR3 comprises 18 residues. CDR3 region: CARSLASDEDRQAPIQYF. DNA of the CDR3: TGTGCCAGAAGCTTGGCCTCAGATGAGGACAGACAGGCCCCCATTCAGTACTTC.

The chain carries TRBV13 and TRBJ1-2; no firm D call. There are 11 residues in the CDR3. Trimming left V 1 base short and J 8 bases short, with 5 bases between. From germline, CDR1 is PRHDT and CDR2 FYEKMQ (reference sequence). CDR3 amino acids: CASSLAAGYTF. The CDR3 DNA reads TGTGCCAGCAGCTTAGCCGCGGGCTACACCTTC.

V usage is TRBV6-1 and J usage is TRBJ1-5; D ambiguous. Trimming stripped 2 bases from V and 6 bases from J, with 8 bases between. This CDR3 has 13 amino acids. Per the germline V gene, CDR1 is MNHNS and CDR2 is SASEGT. CDR3 DNA: TGTGCCAGCAGTGAACCCGGAGGTCAGCCCCAGCATTTT. It codes for CASSEPGGQPQHF.

This sequence joins TRBV29-1 and TRBJ2-2; no definite D call. V gave up 2 bases and J gave up 3 bases, with 7 bases separating them. In germline, CDR1 is SQVTM, CDR2 ANQGSEA. CDR3 length equals 13 residues. The CDR3 region is CSVEFRDTGELFF. CDR3 coding DNA: TGCAGCGTTGAATTTCGGGACACCGGGGAGCTGTTTTTT.

The chain links TRBV6-1 to TRBJ1-1; tentatively, D is TRBD1 (5 bases). Germline V CDR1 and CDR2: MNHNS, SASEGT. The V end was cut by 3 bases, the J end by 3 bases, with 8 bases between. This CDR3 region has 13 residues. CDR3 region: CASSEGHDTEAFF. The CDR3 DNA reads as TGTGCCAGCAGTGAGGGGCACGACACTGAAGCTTTCTTT.

CDR3 sequence reads: CASSARGQAHFTEAFF. In DNA form, the CDR3 reads TGTGCCAGCAGCGCCCGGGGACAGGCACATTTTACTGAAGCTTTCTTT. This chain uses TRBV7-9 with TRBJ1-1, with 8 bases fitting TRBD1. Per germline, CDR1 SEHNR and CDR2 FQNEAQ (reference sequence). Unmatched junction bases numbered 13, after V lost 5 bases and J lost 5 bases. The CDR3 extends over 16 amino acids.

The rearrangement links TRBV25-1 to TRBJ2-1, with a possible D match to TRBD1 (6 bases). Germline V CDR1 and CDR2: MGHDK, SYGVNS. The CDR3 has 16 amino acids. The V gene lost 4 bases and the J gene lost 4 bases, with 17 bases spanning the gap. The CDR3 protein is CASSGLPTGSYNEQFF. CDR3 DNA sequence: TGTGCCAGCAGTGGTCTCCCAACAGGGAGTTACAATGAGCAGTTCTTC.

The CDR3 DNA reads TGCGCCAGCAGCTCAGATCCGGGACTGCTCAATTCACCCCTCCACTTT. It specifies CASSSDPGLLNSPLHF. The chain combines TRBV5-1 with TRBJ1-6; tentatively, D is TRBD1 (5 bases). Trimming left V 3 bases short and J 7 bases short, with 17 bases between. Germline V gene data show CDR1 as SGHRS and CDR2 as YFSETQ. The CDR3 length is 16 residues.

This rearrangement joins TRBV2 to TRBJ2-5; 10 positions agree with TRBD2. CDR1 SNHLY and CDR2 FYNNEI come from the germline V gene. Trimming took 6 bases from V and 2 from J; bases not matched to a gene: 6. The CDR3 covers 15 residues. The CDR3 reads CASSAEGLAQETQYF. The CDR3 nucleotides read TGTGCCAGCAGCGCTGAGGGACTAGCGCAAGAGACCCAGTACTTC.

The gene calls are TRBV19 and TRBJ1-5; TRBD1 matches 7 bases. The CDR3 is 17 amino acids. V lost 7 bases to trimming and J lost 5 bases; unmatched junction nucleotides: 17. CDR1 and CDR2 from the germline V gene are LNHDA and SQIVND (reference sequence). Written as DNA, the CDR3 is TGTGCCAGTACTACTGGACAGGCTACCGGTCGCTATCAGCCCCAGCATTTT. Its protein is CASTTGQATGRYQPQHF. Together with reference TRBV19 and TRBJ1-5, the CDR3 gives the full variable domain: DGGITQSPKYLFRKEGQNVTLSCEQNLNHDAMYWYRQDPGQGLRLIYYSQIVNDFQKGDIAEGYSVSREKKESFPLTVTSAQKNPTAFYLCASTTGQATGRYQPQHFGDGTRLSIL.

The chain links TRBV2 to TRBJ1-2; D is possibly TRBD1 (5 bases). The CDR3 covers 14 residues. V was shortened by 4 bases and J by 4 bases, with 13 bases between the two germline ends. CDR1 and CDR2 (germline): SNHLY, FYNNEI. CDR3 residues: CASSVGATGYGYTF. DNA of the CDR3: TGTGCCAGCAGTGTTGGGGCTACTGGCTATGGCTACACCTTC. The full variable domain, rest sourced from reference TRBV2 and TRBJ1-2, is EPEVTQTPSHQVTQMGQEVILRCVPISNHLYFYWYRQILGQKVEFLVSFYNNEISEKSEIFDDQFSVERPDGSNFTLKIRSTKLEDSAMYFCASSVGATGYGYTFGSGTRLTVV.

The chain uses TRBV29-1 and TRBJ1-5; 7 bases are shared with TRBD1. Losses at the gene ends were 4 bases for V and 0 bases for J; bases not matched to a gene: 9. Per germline, CDR1 SQVTM and CDR2 ANQGSEA. The CDR3 length is 16 residues. The CDR3 is CSVAGPGGDSNQPQHF. The CDR3 bases are TGCAGCGTTGCGGGGCCAGGGGGAGATAGCAATCAGCCCCAGCATTTT.

This clone was detected a few times. This chain links TRBV5-4 with TRBJ2-5, with 9 bases lining up with TRBD1. Germline V gives CDR1 SGHNT, CDR2 YYREEE (reference sequence). Trimming took 2 bases from V and 5 from J; bases not matched to a gene: 10. CDR3 length: 16 residues. This chain's CDR3 is CASSLPTGGGRETQYF. In nucleotides, the CDR3 is TGTGCCAGCAGCTTACCTACAGGGGGCGGAAGGGAGACCCAGTACTTC.

The CDR3, as DNA: TGCGCCAGCAGCCAGGGACAGGCCTACGAGCAGTACTTC. Encoded protein: CASSQGQAYEQYF. The rearrangement links TRBV5-1 to TRBJ2-7; 8 nucleotides agree with TRBD1. The CDR3 loop spans 13 amino acids. Trimming took 4 bases from V and 2 from J; bases not matched to a gene: 2. The V gene's germline CDR1 is SGHRS and CDR2 YFSETQ.

The CDR3 DNA follows: TGTGCCAGCACCGGGGATCCCCAAAACAATCAGCCCCAGCATTTT. Translating it yields CASTGDPQNNQPQHF. The chain employs TRBV28 and TRBJ1-5; D is uncertain. The CDR3 runs 15 residues. The V gene lost 7 bases and the J gene lost 3 bases, with 16 bases spanning the gap. CDR1 is MDHEN, CDR2 SYDVKM, per germline.

This clone was seen a single time. CDR3 DNA: TGCGCCAGCAGCCAAGTGTCGGATCTAGGACAGGATGAGCAGTTCTTC. Translated, it gives CASSQVSDLGQDEQFF. The chain links TRBV4-1 to TRBJ2-1, with 7 bases lining up with TRBD1. The CDR3 is 16 residues long. V lost 1 base and J lost 8; bases outside the gene matches: 11. CDR1 MGHRA and CDR2 YSYEKL come from the germline V gene.

This clone appeared a few times. The chain has TRBV28 and TRBJ1-1; D is unresolved. This CDR3 is 11 amino acids long. Germline V gene data show CDR1 as MDHEN and CDR2 as SYDVKM. Trimming left V 4 bases short and J 8 bases short, with 8 bases between. The CDR3 nucleotides read TGTGCCAGCAGTTGGAGGTCAGAAGCTTTCTTT. Translating it yields CASSWRSEAFF. Variable domain in full (rest from reference TRBV28 and TRBJ1-1): DVKVTQSSRYLVKRTGEKVFLECVQDMDHENMFWYRQDPGLGLRLIYFSYDVKMKEKGDIPEGYSVSREKKERFSLILESASTNQTSMYLCASSWRSEAFFGQGTRLTVV.

The J gene is TRBJ1-1, the V gene TRBV7-3; D unclear. The CDR3 loop spans 14 amino acids. CDR1 and CDR2 from the germline V gene are SGHTA and FQGTGA. V was clipped by 1 base and J by 4 bases, with 10 bases between them. CDR3 DNA: TGTGCCAGCAGCTTAATCCATTCGGGCACTGAAGCTTTCTTT. This translates into CASSLIHSGTEAFF.

The chain joins TRBV7-9 to TRBJ1-6, with unresolved D. The CDR3 spans 12 residues. Trimming shortened V by 5 bases and J by 9 bases, and 8 bases separated the two germline ends. CDR1 and CDR2 (germline): SEHNR, FQNEAQ (reference sequence). As DNA, the CDR3 is TGTGCCAGCAGCCCCGAGGTTTCACCCCTCCACTTT. Translated, it gives CASSPEVSPLHF.

The chain uses TRBV6-4 and TRBJ2-1; TRBD2 matches 11 bases. The CDR3 is made up of 14 amino acids. The J segment lost 8 bases and the V segment lost 4 bases, leaving 4 bases of the junction unmatched. Germline CDR1 and CDR2: MRHNA and SNTAGT. CDR3 in DNA: TGTGCCAGCAGTGGAGTAGCGGGAGGGCATGAGCAGTTCTTC. Protein product: CASSGVAGGHEQFF.

The chain recombines TRBV11-2 with TRBJ1-1; D call uncertain. Germline values: CDR1 SGHAT, CDR2 FQNNGV. The CDR3 is made up of 17 amino acids. The germline V and J ends were trimmed by 4 bases and 0 bases, with 18 bases remaining between them. The CDR3 sequence is CASSSALSSLMNTEAFF. The CDR3 DNA is TGTGCCAGCAGCTCAGCACTTAGCAGTCTCATGAACACTGAAGCTTTCTTT.

The chain employs TRBV5-1 and TRBJ1-4; no reliable D call. V gave up 0 bases and J gave up 4 bases, with 10 bases separating them. This CDR3 region has 15 residues. CDR1 SGHRS and CDR2 YFSETQ come from the germline V gene. The CDR3 DNA reads TGCGCCAGCAGCTTGGTGGGAGGGAATAATGAAAAACTGTTTTTT. Amino acid sequence: CASSLVGGNNEKLFF. Full variable domain (rest looked up from reference TRBV5-1 and TRBJ1-4): KAGVTQTPRYLIKTRGQQVTLSCSPISGHRSVSWYQQTPGQGLQFLFEYFSETQRNKGNFPGRFSGRQFSNSRSEMNVSTLELGDSALYLCASSLVGGNNEKLFFGSGTQLSVL.

The V call is TRBV7-9, the J call TRBJ1-2, with D possibly matching TRBD1 (5 bases). This CDR3 is 11 amino acids long. Between the trimmed V and J ends, which lost 6 bases and 7 bases, there was a span of 9 bases. Germline assignment: CDR1 SEHNR and CDR2 FQNEAQ (reference sequence). The CDR3, as DNA: TGTGCCAGCAGTCTCAGGGTTGGCTACACCTTC. Translating gives CASSLRVGYTF.